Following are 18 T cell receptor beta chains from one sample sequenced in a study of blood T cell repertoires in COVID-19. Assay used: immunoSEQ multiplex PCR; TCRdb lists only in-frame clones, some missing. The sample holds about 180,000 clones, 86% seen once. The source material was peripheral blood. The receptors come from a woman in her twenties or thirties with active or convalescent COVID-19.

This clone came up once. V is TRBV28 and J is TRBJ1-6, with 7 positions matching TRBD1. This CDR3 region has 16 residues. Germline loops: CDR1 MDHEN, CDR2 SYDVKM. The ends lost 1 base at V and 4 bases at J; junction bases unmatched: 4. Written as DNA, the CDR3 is TGTGCCAGCAGTTTATTGGACAGGCGTTATAATTCACCCCTCCACTTT. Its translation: CASSLLDRRYNSPLHF. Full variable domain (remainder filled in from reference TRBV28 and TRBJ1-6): DVKVTQSSRYLVKRTGEKVFLECVQDMDHENMFWYRQDPGLGLRLIYFSYDVKMKEKGDIPEGYSVSREKKERFSLILESASTNQTSMYLCASSLLDRRYNSPLHFGNGTRLTVT.

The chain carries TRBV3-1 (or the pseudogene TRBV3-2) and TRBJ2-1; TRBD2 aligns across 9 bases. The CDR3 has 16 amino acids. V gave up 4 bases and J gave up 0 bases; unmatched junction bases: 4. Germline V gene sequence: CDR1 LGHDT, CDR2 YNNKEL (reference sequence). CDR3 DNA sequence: TGTGCCAGCAGCCCTAGCGGGATGAGCTCCTACAATGAGCAGTTCTTC. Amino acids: CASSPSGMSSYNEQFF.

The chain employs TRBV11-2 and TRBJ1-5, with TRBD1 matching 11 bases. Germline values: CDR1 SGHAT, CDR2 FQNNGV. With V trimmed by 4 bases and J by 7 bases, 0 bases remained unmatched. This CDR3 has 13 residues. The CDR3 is CASSWDRGQPQHF. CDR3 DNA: TGTGCCAGCAGCTGGGACAGGGGGCAGCCCCAGCATTTT.

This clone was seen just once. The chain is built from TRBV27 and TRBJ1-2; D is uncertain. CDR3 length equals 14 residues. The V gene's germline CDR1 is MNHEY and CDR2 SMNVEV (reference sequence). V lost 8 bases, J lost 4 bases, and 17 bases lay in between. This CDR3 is CASRPGWTGYGYTF. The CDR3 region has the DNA TGTGCCAGCCGCCCGGGATGGACTGGCTATGGCTACACCTTC.

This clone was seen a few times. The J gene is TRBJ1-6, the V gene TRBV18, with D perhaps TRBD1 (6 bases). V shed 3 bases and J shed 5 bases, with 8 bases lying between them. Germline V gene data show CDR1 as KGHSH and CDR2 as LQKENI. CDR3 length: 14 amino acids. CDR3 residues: CASSPGANNSPLHF. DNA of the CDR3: TGTGCCAGCTCACCGGGGGCTAATAATTCACCCCTCCACTTT.

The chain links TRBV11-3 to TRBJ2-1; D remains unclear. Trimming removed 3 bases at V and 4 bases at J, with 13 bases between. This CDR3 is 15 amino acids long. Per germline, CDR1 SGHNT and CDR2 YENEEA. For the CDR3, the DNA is TGTGCCAGCAGCTTCTTCTCCTATGAGTACAATGAGCAGTTCTTC. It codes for CASSFFSYEYNEQFF.

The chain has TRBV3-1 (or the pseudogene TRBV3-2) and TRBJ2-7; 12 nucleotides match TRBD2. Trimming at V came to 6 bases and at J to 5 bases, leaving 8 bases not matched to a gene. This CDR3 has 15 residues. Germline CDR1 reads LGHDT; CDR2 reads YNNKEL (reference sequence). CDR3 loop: CASSPSGRATHEQYF. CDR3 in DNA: TGTGCCAGCAGTCCTAGCGGGAGGGCGACCCACGAGCAGTACTTC.

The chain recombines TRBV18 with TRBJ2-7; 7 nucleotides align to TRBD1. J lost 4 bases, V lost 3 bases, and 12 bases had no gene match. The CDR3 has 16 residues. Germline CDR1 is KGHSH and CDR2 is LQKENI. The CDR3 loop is CASSPPDRVKSYEQYF. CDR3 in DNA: TGTGCCAGCTCACCCCCCGACAGGGTGAAGTCTTACGAGCAGTACTTC.

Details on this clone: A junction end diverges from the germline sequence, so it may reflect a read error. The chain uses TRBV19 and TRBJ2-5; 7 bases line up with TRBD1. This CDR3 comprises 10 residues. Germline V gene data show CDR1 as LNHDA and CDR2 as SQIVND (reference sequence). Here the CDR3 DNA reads TGTGCCAGTCGCCGGGACAGACCTGACTTC. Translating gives CASRRDRPDF. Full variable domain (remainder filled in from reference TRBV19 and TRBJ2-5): DGGITQSPKYLFRKEGQNVTLSCEQNLNHDAMYWYRQDPGQGLRLIYYSQIVNDFQKGDIAEGYSVSREKKESFPLTVTSAQKNPTAFYLCASRRDRPDFGPGTRLLVL.

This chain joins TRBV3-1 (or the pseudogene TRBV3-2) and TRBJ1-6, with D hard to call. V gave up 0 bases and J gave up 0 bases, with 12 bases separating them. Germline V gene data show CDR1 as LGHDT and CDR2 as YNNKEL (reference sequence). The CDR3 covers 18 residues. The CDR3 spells CASSQDLRLSSYNSPLHF. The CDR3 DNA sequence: TGTGCCAGCAGCCAAGACCTCCGTCTGAGCTCCTATAATTCACCCCTCCACTTT.

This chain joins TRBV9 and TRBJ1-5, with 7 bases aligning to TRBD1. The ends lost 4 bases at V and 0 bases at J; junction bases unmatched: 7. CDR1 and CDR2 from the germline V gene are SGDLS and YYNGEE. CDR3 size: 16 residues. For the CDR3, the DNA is TGTGCCAGCAGCCCGGGGACAGAAAATAGCAATCAGCCCCAGCATTTT. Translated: CASSPGTENSNQPQHF. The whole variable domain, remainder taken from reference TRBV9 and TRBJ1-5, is DSGVTQTPKHLITATGQRVTLRCSPRSGDLSVYWYQQSLDQGLQFLIQYYNGEERAKGNILERFSAQQFPDLHSELNLSSLELGDSALYFCASSPGTENSNQPQHFGDGTRLSIL.

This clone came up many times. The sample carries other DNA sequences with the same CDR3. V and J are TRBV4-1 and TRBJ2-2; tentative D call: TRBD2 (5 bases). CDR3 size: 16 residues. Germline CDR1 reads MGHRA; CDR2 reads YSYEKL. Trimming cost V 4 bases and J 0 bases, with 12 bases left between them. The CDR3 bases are TGCGCCAGCAGCCCGTCGGCTAGCTCGAACACCGGGGAGCTGTTTTTT. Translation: CASSPSASSNTGELFF.

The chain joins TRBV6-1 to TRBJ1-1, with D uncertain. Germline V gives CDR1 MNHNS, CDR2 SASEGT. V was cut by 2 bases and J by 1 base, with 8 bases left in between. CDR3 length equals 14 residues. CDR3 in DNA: TGTGCCAGCAGTGAAATGGTACAGAACACTGAAGCTTTCTTT. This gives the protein CASSEMVQNTEAFF.

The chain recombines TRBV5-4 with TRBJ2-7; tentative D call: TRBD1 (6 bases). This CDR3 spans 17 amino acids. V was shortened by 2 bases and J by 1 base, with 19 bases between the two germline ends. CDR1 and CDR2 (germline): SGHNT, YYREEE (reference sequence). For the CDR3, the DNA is TGTGCCAGCAGCTTTTATGGGGTCGGTAGGGGGTCCTACGAGCAGTACTTC. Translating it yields CASSFYGVGRGSYEQYF.

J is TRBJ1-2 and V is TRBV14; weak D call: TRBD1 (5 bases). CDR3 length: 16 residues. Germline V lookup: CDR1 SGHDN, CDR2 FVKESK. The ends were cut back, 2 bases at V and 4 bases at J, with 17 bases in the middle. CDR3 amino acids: CASSQRGAVVGYGYTF. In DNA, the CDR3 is TGTGCCAGCAGCCAACGTGGGGCGGTGGTGGGCTATGGCTACACCTTC.

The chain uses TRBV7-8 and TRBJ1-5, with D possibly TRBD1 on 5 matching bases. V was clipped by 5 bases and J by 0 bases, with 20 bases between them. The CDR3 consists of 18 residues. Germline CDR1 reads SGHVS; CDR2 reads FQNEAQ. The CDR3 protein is CASSPSGWGGYSNQPQHF. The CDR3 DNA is TGTGCCAGCAGCCCGTCGGGGTGGGGGGGATATAGCAATCAGCCCCAGCATTTT.

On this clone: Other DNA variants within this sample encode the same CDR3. CDR3 in amino acids: CASSWTSGGVQETQYF. Written as DNA, the CDR3 is TGCGCCAGCAGCTGGACTAGCGGGGGGGTACAAGAGACCCAGTACTTC. The chain joins TRBV5-1 to TRBJ2-5, with 15 bases matching TRBD2. The CDR3 consists of 16 residues. The V gene end was trimmed by 3 bases and the J gene end by 2 bases; junction bases not matched to a gene: 2. Looked up from germline, CDR1 is SGHRS and CDR2 is YFSETQ. The full variable domain, completed using reference TRBV5-1 and TRBJ2-5, is KAGVTQTPRYLIKTRGQQVTLSCSPISGHRSVSWYQQTPGQGLQFLFEYFSETQRNKGNFPGRFSGRQFSNSRSEMNVSTLELGDSALYLCASSWTSGGVQETQYFGPGTRLLVL.

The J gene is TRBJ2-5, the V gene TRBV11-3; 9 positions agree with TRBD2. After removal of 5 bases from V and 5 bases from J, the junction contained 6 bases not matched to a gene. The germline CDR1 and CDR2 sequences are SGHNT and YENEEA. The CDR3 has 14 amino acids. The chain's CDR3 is CASSAGLALETQYF. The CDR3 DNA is TGTGCCAGCAGCGCGGGACTAGCCCTCGAGACCCAGTACTTC. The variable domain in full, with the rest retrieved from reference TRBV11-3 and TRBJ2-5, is EAGVVQSPRYKIIEKKQPVAFWCNPISGHNTLYWYLQNLGQGPELLIRYENEEAVDDSQLPKDRFSAERLKGVDSTLKIQPAELGDSAVYLCASSAGLALETQYFGPGTRLLVL.